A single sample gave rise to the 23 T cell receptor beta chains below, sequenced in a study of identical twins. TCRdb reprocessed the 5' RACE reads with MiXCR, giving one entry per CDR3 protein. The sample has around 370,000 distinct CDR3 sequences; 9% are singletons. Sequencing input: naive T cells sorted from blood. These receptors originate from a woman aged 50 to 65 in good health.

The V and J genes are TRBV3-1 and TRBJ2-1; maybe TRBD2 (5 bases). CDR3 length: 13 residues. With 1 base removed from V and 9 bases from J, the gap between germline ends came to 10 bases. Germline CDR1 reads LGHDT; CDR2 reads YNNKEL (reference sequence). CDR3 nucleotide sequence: TGTGCCAGCAGCCAAGGAGCCCGGGGTGAGCAGTTCTTC. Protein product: CASSQGARGEQFF.

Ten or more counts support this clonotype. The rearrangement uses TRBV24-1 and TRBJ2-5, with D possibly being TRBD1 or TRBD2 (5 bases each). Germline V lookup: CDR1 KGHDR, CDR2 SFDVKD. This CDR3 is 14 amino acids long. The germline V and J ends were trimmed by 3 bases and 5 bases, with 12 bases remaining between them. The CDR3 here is CATSDTGGAETQYF. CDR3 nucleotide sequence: TGTGCCACCAGTGATACAGGAGGTGCTGAGACCCAGTACTTC.

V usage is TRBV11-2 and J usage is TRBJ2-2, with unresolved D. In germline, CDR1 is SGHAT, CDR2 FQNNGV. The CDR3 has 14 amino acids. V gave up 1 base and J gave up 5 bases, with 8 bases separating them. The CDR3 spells CASSLGVETGELFF. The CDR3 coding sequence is TGTGCCAGCAGCTTAGGCGTTGAGACCGGGGAGCTGTTTTTT.

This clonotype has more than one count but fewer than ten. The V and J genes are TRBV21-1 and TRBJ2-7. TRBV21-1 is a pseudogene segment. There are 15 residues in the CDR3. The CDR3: CASSKGLRTPYEQYV. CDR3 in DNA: TGTGCCAGCAGCAAAGGTCTAAGGACCCCCTACGAGCAGTACGTC.

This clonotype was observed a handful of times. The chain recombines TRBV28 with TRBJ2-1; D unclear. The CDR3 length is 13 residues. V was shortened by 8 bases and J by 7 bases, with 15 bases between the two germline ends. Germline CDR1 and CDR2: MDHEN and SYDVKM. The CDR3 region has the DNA TGTGCCAGCGCTAAACGGGTTCGGAATGAGCAGTTCTTC. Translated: CASAKRVRNEQFF.

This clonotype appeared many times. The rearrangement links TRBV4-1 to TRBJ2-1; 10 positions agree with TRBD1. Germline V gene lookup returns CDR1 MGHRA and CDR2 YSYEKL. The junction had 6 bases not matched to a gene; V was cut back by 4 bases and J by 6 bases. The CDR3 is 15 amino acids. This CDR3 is CASSPFRTGGNEQFF. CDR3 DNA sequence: TGCGCCAGCAGCCCATTTAGGACAGGGGGCAATGAGCAGTTCTTC.

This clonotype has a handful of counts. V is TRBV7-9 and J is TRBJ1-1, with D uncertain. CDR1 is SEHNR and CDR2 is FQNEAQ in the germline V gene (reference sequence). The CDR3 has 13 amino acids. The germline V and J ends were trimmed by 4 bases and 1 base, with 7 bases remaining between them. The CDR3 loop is CASSSGWNTEAFF. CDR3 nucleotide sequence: TGTGCCAGCAGCTCCGGGTGGAACACTGAAGCTTTCTTT.

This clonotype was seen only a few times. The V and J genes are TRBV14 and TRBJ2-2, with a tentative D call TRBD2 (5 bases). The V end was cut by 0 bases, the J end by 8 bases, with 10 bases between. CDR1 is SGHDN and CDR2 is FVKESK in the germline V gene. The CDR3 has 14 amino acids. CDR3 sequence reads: CASSQEQRGGELFF. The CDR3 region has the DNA TGTGCCAGCAGCCAAGAACAGCGAGGGGGGGAGCTGTTTTTT.

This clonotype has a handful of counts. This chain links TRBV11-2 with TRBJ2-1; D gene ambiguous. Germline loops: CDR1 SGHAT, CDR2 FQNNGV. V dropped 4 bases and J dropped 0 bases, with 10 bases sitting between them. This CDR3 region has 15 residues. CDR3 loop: CASSSDISSYNEQFF. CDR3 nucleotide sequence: TGTGCCAGCAGCTCAGACATAAGCTCCTACAATGAGCAGTTCTTC.

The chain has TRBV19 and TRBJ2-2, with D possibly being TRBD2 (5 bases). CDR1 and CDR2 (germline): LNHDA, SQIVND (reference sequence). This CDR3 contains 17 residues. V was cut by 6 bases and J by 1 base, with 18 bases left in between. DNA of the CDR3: TGTGCCAGTAGCAAATCCTGGTTAGGAGGGAACACCGGGGAGCTGTTTTTT. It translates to CASSKSWLGGNTGELFF.

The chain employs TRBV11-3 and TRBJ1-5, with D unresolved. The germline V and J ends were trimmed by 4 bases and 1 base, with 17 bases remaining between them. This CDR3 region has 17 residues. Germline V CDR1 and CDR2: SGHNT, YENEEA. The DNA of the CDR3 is TGTGCCAGCAGCTCTGTACACGAAAGAGCGAGCAATCAGCCCCAGCATTTT. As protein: CASSSVHERASNQPQHF.

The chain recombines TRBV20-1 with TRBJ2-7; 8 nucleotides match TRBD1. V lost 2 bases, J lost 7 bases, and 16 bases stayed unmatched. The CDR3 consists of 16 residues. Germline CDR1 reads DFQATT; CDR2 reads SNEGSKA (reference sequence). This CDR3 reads CSARPIGGQGALEQYF. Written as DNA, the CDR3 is TGCAGTGCTAGACCTATAGGCGGACAGGGAGCTTTAGAGCAGTACTTC.

Written as DNA, the CDR3 is TGTGCCAGCAGCCATCAGGGAGGAAGTTACAATGAGCAGTTCTTC. As protein: CASSHQGGSYNEQFF. The rearrangement links TRBV7-9 to TRBJ2-1, with a tentative D call TRBD2 (6 bases). CDR1 and CDR2 from the germline V gene are SEHNR and FQNEAQ (reference sequence). CDR3 length: 15 amino acids. V gave up 5 bases and J gave up 4 bases, with 15 bases separating them.

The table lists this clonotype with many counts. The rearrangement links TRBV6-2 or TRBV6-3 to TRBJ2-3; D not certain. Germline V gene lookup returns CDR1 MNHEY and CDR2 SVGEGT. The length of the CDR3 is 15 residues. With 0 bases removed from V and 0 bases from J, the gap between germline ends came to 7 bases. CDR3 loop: CASSYSGPSTDTQYF. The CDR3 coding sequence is TGTGCCAGCAGTTACTCTGGGCCTAGCACAGATACGCAGTATTTT.

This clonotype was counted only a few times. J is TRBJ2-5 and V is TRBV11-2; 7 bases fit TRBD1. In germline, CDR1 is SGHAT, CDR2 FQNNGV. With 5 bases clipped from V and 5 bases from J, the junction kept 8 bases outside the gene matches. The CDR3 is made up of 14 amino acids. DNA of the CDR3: TGTGCCAGCAGCCCAAGACAGGGCGGCGAGACCCAGTACTTC. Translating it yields CASSPRQGGETQYF.

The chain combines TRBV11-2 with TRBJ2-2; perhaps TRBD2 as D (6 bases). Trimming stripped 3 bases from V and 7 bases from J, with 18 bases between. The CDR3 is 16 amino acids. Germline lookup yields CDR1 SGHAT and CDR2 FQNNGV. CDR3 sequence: CASSLQSSGAGGELFF. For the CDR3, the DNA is TGTGCCAGCAGCTTGCAGTCTTCGGGAGCTGGCGGGGAGCTGTTTTTT.

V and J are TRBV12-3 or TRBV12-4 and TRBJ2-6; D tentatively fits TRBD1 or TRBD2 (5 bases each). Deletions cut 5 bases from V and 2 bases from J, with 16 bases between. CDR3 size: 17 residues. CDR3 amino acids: CASSARIGGAGANVLTF. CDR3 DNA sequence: TGTGCCAGCAGTGCCCGAATTGGGGGAGCTGGGGCCAACGTCCTGACTTTC.

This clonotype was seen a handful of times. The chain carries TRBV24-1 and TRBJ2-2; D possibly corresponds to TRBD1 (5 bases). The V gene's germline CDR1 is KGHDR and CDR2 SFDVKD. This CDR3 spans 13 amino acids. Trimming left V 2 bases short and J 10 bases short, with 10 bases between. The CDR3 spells CATSDSGLEELFF. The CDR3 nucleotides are TGTGCCACCAGTGATTCAGGGTTGGAGGAGCTGTTTTTT.

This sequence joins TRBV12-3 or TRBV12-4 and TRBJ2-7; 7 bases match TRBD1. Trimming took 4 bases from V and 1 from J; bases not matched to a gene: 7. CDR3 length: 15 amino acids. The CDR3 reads CASSSPGTASYEQYF. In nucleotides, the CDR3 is TGTGCCAGCAGTTCCCCCGGGACAGCTTCCTACGAGCAGTACTTC.

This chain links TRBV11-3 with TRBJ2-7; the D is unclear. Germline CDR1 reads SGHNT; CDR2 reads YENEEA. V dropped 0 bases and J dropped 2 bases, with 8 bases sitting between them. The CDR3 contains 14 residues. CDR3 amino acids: CASSLEDGPYEQYF. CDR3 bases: TGTGCCAGCAGCTTAGAGGACGGACCCTACGAGCAGTACTTC.

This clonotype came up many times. DNA for the CDR3: TGTGCCAGCAGCGTAGACAGAGGGGCCAGCACAGATACGCAGTATTTT. It encodes CASSVDRGASTDTQYF. The chain carries TRBV9 and TRBJ2-3; either TRBD1 or TRBD2 may fit D (5 bases each). Germline V gene data show CDR1 as SGDLS and CDR2 as YYNGEE. The CDR3 covers 16 residues. V lost 0 bases and J 0 bases, leaving 11 bases between the germline ends.

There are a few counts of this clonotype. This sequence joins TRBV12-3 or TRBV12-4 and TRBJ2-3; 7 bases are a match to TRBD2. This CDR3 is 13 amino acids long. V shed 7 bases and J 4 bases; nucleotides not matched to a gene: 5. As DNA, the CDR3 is TGTGCCAGCAATAGACTAGCCCCAGATACGCAGTATTTT. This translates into CASNRLAPDTQYF.

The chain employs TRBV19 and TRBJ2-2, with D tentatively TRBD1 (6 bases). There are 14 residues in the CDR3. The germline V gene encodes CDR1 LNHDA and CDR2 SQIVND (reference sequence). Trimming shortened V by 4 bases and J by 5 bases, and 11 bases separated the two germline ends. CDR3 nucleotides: TGTGCCAGTAGTACGCCGACAGGAACCGGGGAGCTGTTTTTT. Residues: CASSTPTGTGELFF. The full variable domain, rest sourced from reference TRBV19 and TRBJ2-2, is DGGITQSPKYLFRKEGQNVTLSCEQNLNHDAMYWYRQDPGQGLRLIYYSQIVNDFQKGDIAEGYSVSREKKESFPLTVTSAQKNPTAFYLCASSTPTGTGELFFGEGSRLTVL.